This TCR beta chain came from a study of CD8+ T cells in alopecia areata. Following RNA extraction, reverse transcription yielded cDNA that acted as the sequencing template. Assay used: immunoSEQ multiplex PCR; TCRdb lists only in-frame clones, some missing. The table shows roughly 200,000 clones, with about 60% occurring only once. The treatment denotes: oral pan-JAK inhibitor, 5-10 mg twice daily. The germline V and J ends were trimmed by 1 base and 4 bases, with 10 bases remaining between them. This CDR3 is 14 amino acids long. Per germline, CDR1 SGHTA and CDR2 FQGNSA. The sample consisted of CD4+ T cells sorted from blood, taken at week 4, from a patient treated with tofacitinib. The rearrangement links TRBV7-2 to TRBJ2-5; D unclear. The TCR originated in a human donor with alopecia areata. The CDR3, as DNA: TGTGCCAGCAGCTTAGTGGCCAGATCAGAGACCCAGTACTTC. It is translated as CASSLVARSETQYF.